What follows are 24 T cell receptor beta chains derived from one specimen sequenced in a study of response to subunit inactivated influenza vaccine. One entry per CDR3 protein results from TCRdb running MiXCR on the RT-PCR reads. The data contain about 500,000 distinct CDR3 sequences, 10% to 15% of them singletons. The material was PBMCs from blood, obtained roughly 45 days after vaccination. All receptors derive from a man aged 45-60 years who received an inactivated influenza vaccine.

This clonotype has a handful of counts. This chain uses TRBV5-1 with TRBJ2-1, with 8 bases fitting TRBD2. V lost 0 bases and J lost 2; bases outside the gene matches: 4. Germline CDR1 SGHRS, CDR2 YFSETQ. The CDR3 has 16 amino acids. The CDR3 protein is CASSLEAGVAYNEQFF. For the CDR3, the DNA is TGCGCCAGCAGCTTGGAAGCGGGAGTGGCCTACAATGAGCAGTTCTTC.

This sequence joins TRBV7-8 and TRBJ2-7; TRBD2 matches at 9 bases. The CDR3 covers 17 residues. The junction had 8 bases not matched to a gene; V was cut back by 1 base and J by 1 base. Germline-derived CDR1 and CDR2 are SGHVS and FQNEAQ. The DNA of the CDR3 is TGTGCCAGCAGCTTAGTGGGTAGCGGGAGTAGTTCCTACGAGCAGTACTTC. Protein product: CASSLVGSGSSSYEQYF.

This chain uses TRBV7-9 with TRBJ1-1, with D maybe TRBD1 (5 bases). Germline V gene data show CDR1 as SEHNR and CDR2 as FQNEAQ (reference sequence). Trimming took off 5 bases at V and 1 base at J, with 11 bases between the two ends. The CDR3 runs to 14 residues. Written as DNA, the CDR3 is TGTGCCAGCAGCCGGGACGCGGCGAACACTGAAGCTTTCTTT. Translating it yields CASSRDAANTEAFF. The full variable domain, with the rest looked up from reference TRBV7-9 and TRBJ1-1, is DTGVSQNPRHKITKRGQNVTFRCDPISEHNRLYWYRQTLGQGPEFLTYFQNEAQLEKSRLLSDRFSAERPKGSFSTLEIQRTEQGDSAMYLCASSRDAANTEAFFGQGTRLTVV.

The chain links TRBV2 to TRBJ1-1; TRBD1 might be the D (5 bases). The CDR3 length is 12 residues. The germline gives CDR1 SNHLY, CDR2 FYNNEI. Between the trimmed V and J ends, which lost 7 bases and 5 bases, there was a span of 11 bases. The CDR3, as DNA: TGTGCCAGCATTGGGGGACGGACTGAAGCTTTCTTT. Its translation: CASIGGRTEAFF.

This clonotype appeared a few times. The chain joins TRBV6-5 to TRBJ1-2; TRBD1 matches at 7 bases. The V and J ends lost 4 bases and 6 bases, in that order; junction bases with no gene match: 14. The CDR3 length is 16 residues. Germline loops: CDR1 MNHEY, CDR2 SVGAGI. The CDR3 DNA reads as TGTGCCAGCAGTTCTGGACAGGCACCGACCACTAATGGCTACACCTTC. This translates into CASSSGQAPTTNGYTF.

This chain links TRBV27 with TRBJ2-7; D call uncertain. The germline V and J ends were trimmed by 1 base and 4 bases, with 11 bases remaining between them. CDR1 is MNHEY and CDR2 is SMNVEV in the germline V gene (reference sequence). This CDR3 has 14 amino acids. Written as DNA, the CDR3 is TGTGCCAGCAGTTTATTCCCTAGTATGTACGAGCAGTACTTC. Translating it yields CASSLFPSMYEQYF.

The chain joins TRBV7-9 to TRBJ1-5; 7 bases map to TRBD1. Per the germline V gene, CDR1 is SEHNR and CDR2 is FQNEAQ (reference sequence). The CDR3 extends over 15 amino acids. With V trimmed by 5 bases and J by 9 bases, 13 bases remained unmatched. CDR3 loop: CASSPGAQGMGPQHF. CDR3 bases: TGTGCCAGCAGCCCAGGGGCACAGGGGATGGGGCCCCAGCATTTT.

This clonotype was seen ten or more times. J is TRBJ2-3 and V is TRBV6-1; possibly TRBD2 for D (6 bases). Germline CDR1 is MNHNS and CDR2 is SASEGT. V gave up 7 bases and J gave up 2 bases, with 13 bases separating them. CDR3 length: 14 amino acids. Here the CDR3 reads CASTTGLFTDTQYF. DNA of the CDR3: TGTGCCAGCACCACGGGACTCTTCACAGATACGCAGTATTTT.

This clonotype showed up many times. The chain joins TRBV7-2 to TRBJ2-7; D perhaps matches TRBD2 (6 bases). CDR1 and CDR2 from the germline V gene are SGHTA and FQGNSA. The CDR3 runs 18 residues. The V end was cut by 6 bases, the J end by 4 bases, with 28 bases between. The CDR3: CASRVHPSAGRRFYEQYF. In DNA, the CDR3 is TGTGCCAGCAGAGTTCATCCGTCGGCGGGGAGGCGATTTTACGAGCAGTACTTC. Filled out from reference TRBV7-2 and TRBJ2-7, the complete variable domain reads GAGVSQSPSNKVTEKGKDVELRCDPISGHTALYWYRQSLGQGLEFLIYFQGNSAPDKSGLPSDRFSAERTGGSVSTLTIQRTQQEDSAVYLCASRVHPSAGRRFYEQYFGPGTRLTVT.

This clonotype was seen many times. The CDR3 nucleotides read TGCGCCAGCAGACCTCTCGGGACAGGGACAGATACGCAGTATTTT. The encoded protein is CASRPLGTGTDTQYF. The gene calls are TRBV5-1 and TRBJ2-3; 9 nucleotides line up with TRBD1. Looked up from germline, CDR1 is SGHRS and CDR2 is YFSETQ. The V gene end was trimmed by 5 bases and the J gene end by 3 bases; junction bases not matched to a gene: 7. This CDR3 comprises 15 residues.

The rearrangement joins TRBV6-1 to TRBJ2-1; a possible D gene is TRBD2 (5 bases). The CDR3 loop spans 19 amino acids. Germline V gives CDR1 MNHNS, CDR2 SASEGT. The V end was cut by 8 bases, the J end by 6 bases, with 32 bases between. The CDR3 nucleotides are TGTGCCAGCGCTCAAAGCTCTGGCGGGCCCACCTACCGAATCAATGAGCAGTTCTTC. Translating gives CASAQSSGGPTYRINEQFF.

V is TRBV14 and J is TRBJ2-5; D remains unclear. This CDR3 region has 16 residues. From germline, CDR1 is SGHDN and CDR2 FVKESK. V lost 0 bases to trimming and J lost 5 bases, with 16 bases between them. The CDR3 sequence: CASSQDLGLRRETQYF. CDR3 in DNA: TGTGCCAGCAGCCAAGATCTCGGCCTGAGGCGGGAGACCCAGTACTTC.

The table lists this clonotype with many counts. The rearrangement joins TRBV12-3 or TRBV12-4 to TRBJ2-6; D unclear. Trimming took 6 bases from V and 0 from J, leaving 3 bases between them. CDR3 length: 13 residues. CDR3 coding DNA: TGTGCCAGCAGAACCTCTGGGGCCAACGTCCTGACTTTC. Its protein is CASRTSGANVLTF.

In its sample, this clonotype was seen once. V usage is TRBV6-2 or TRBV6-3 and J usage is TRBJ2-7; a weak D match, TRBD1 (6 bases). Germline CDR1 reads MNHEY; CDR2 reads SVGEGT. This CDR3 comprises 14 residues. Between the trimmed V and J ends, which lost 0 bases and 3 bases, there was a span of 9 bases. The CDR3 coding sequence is TGTGCCAGCAGTTACTCGAGGGGGTACTACGAGCAGTACTTC. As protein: CASSYSRGYYEQYF.

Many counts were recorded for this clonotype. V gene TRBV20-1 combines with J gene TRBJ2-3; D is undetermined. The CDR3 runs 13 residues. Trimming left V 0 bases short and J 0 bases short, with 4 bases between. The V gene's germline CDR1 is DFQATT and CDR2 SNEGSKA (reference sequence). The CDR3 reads CSAREVSTDTQYF. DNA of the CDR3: TGCAGTGCTAGAGAGGTCAGCACAGATACGCAGTATTTT.

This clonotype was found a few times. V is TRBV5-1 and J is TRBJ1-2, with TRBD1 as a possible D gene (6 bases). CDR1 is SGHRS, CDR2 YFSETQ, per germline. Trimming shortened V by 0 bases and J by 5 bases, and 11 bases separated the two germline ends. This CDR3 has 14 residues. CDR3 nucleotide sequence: TGCGCCAGCAGCTTGGGGACAGAACTATATGGCTACACCTTC. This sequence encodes CASSLGTELYGYTF. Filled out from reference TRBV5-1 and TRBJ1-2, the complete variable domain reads KAGVTQTPRYLIKTRGQQVTLSCSPISGHRSVSWYQQTPGQGLQFLFEYFSETQRNKGNFPGRFSGRQFSNSRSEMNVSTLELGDSALYLCASSLGTELYGYTFGSGTRLTVV.

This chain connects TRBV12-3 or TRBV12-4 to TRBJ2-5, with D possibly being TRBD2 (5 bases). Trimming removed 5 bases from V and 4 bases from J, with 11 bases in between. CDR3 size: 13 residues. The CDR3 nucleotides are TGTGCCAGCAGTAAACCAGCGGTAGAGACCCAGTACTTC. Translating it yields CASSKPAVETQYF.

CDR3 amino acids: CASSYFGRANTGELFF. The CDR3 region has the DNA TGTGCCAGCAGTTACTTCGGGAGGGCGAACACCGGGGAGCTGTTTTTT. The chain is built from TRBV6-5 and TRBJ2-2; 8 nucleotides agree with TRBD2. V gave up 1 base and J gave up 0 bases; unmatched junction bases: 1. CDR3 length: 16 amino acids. CDR1 MNHEY and CDR2 SVGAGI come from the germline V gene.

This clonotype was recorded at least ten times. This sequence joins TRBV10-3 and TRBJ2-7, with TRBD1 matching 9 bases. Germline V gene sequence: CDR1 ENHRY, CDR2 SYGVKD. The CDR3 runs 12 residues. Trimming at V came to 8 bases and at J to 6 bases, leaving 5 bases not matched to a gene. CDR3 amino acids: CAIGTGSPEQYF. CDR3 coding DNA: TGTGCCATCGGGACAGGGAGCCCCGAGCAGTACTTC.

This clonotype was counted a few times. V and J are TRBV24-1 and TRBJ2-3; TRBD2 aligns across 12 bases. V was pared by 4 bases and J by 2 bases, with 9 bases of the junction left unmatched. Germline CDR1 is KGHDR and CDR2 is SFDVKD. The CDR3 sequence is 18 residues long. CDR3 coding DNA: TGTGCCACCAGTGACCAGACTAGCGGGAGCCCTCTCACAGATACGCAGTATTTT. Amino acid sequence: CATSDQTSGSPLTDTQYF.

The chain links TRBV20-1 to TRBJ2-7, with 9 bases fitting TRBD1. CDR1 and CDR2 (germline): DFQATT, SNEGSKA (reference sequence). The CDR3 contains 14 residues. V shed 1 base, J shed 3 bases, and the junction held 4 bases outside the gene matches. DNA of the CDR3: TGCAGTGCTAGAGTTAGGGGACAGGGCTACGAGCAGTACTTC. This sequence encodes CSARVRGQGYEQYF.

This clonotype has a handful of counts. The CDR3 DNA sequence: TGTGCCAGCACCGACAACGGACAAGAGACCCAGTACTTC. Residues: CASTDNGQETQYF. The chain combines TRBV6-1 with TRBJ2-5, with D unclear. The CDR3 runs 13 residues. The germline gives CDR1 MNHNS, CDR2 SASEGT. Trimming took off 7 bases at V and 2 bases at J, with 11 bases between the two ends.

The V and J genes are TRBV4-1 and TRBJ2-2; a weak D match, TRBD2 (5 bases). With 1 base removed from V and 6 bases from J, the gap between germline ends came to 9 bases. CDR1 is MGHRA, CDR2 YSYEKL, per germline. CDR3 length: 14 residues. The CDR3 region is CASSQVASAGELFF. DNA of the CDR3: TGCGCCAGCAGCCAAGTAGCGTCGGCCGGGGAGCTGTTTTTT.

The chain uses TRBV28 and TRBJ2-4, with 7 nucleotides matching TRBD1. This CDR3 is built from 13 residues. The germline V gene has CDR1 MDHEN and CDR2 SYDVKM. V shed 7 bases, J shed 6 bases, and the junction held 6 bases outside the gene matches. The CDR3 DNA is TGTGCCAGCACGGCGACAGGGCTAAACATTCAGTACTTC. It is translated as CASTATGLNIQYF.